This T cell receptor (beta chain) comes out of a study of blood T cell repertoires in COVID-19. Study-wide background: From the United States, Italy and Spain came samples of acute and convalescent COVID-19.

Categorization into cohorts depended on clinical history that participants reported. Shortly before study entry, within 2 weeks, exposed participants had met a COVID-19 case. In the study's own analysis: For nucleated cells, counts were estimated from reference gene primer amplification. TCRdb's table, derived via immunoSEQ multiplex PCR, lists solely in-frame clones and lacks some. V, J and clone size reflect that table, while D and trimming were determined from the DNA. This repertoire shows 350,000 to 450,000 clones, about nine tenths found once; its top ten account for 0.8% to 0.9%. Sample: PBMCs or T cells enriched from blood (not recorded which). The TCR comes from a woman aged 40 to 50 who had been exposed to COVID-19.

CDR3 nucleotides: TGTGCCAGCTGCCTTGGTCAGACTTTATCCTATGGCTACACCTTC. Translated: CASCLGQTLSYGYTF. The chain recombines TRBV21-1 with TRBJ1-2. TRBV21-1 represents a pseudogene. The CDR3 covers 15 residues.